These 24 T cell receptor beta chains share one sample of origin, sequenced in a study of control samples from healthy donors and cancer patients (dated by TCRdb to 2018 to 2021). Library preparation was by the immunoSEQ multiplex PCR assay. Held by TCRdb, this immuneACCESS table contains in-frame sequences only and omits some clones. Under half of the omission traces to an unresolved V gene where checked; the cause of the rest is unknown. This sample holds around 110,000 clones; roughly 91% were observed only once. Under 2.5% of the sample lies in the top ten. The sequenced sample consisted of blood. These receptor sequences come from an older woman in good health.

The rearrangement uses TRBV4-1 and TRBJ1-1; D possibly corresponds to TRBD1 (6 bases). Between the trimmed V and J ends, which lost 1 base and 0 bases, there was a span of 9 bases. Germline values: CDR1 MGHRA, CDR2 YSYEKL. The CDR3 is 15 residues long. The CDR3 DNA follows: TGCGCCAGCAGCCAAGGAGGGACATTGAACACTGAAGCTTTCTTT. Translated, it gives CASSQGGTLNTEAFF.

V gene TRBV5-1 combines with J gene TRBJ1-2; no definite D call. This CDR3 has 15 residues. V was shortened by 4 bases and J by 4 bases, with 17 bases between the two germline ends. Germline CDR1 SGHRS, CDR2 YFSETQ. The CDR3 spells CASSPEGRTFYGYTF. The DNA for the CDR3 is TGCGCCAGCAGCCCGGAGGGCAGGACCTTCTATGGCTACACCTTC.

V usage is TRBV7-9 and J usage is TRBJ2-3, with 8 positions matching TRBD1. This CDR3 spans 16 amino acids. Germline CDR1 SEHNR, CDR2 FQNEAQ (reference sequence). J was trimmed by 1 base and V by 0 bases; bases with no gene match: 3. The CDR3 reads CASSLATGDGTDTQYF. The DNA for the CDR3 is TGTGCCAGCAGCTTAGCGACAGGGGATGGCACAGATACGCAGTATTTT.

This chain links TRBV7-9 with TRBJ1-2; D remains ambiguous. The CDR3 extends over 13 amino acids. Trimming took 5 bases from V and 2 from J, leaving 9 bases between them. The V gene's germline CDR1 is SEHNR and CDR2 FQNEAQ (reference sequence). The CDR3 coding sequence is TGTGCCAGCAGCGTCCGTGGGAACTATGGCTACACCTTC. Translation: CASSVRGNYGYTF. The variable domain in full, with the rest retrieved from reference TRBV7-9 and TRBJ1-2, is DTGVSQNPRHKITKRGQNVTFRCDPISEHNRLYWYRQTLGQGPEFLTYFQNEAQLEKSRLLSDRFSAERPKGSFSTLEIQRTEQGDSAMYLCASSVRGNYGYTFGSGTRLTVV.

This clone was observed a few times. V gene TRBV19 combines with J gene TRBJ1-5, with TRBD1 matching 8 bases. From germline, CDR1 is LNHDA and CDR2 SQIVND (reference sequence). This CDR3 has 14 amino acids. The V and J ends lost 3 bases and 9 bases, in that order; junction bases with no gene match: 7. CDR3 in DNA: TGTGCCAGTAGTATGTGGCAGGGGGCCGGGCCCCAGCATTTT. Translated, it gives CASSMWQGAGPQHF.

The rearrangement joins TRBV25-1 to TRBJ2-1; D ambiguous. This CDR3 region has 15 residues. Trimming left V 3 bases short and J 0 bases short, with 9 bases between. CDR1 and CDR2 (germline): MGHDK, SYGVNS. The CDR3 is CASSDPIRSYNEQFF. CDR3 coding DNA: TGTGCCAGCAGTGATCCAATCCGCTCCTACAATGAGCAGTTCTTC.

This chain connects TRBV5-1 to TRBJ2-1; the match to TRBD1 covers 9 bases. Germline CDR1 SGHRS, CDR2 YFSETQ. This CDR3 contains 14 residues. The V gene end was trimmed by 3 bases and the J gene end by 8 bases; junction bases not matched to a gene: 6. The CDR3 DNA sequence: TGCGCCAGCAGCTCGGGACAGGGAATCCATGAGCAGTTCTTC. Translating gives CASSSGQGIHEQFF.

This sequence joins TRBV7-3 and TRBJ1-2; 9 positions agree with TRBD1. Losses at the gene ends were 4 bases for V and 4 bases for J; bases not matched to a gene: 7. The CDR3 is made up of 15 amino acids. Germline CDR1 is SGHTA and CDR2 is FQGTGA. As DNA, the CDR3 is TGTGCCAGCAGCTCCGGACAGGGGCCCCGCTATGGCTACACCTTC. Translation: CASSSGQGPRYGYTF.

This clone has just a few counts. The chain combines TRBV6-6 with TRBJ2-1; the D gene is possibly TRBD1 (6 bases). Between the trimmed V and J ends, which lost 2 bases and 8 bases, there was a span of 10 bases. Germline lookup yields CDR1 MNHNY and CDR2 SVGAGI (reference sequence). The CDR3 runs to 13 residues. The CDR3 sequence is CASSYGTGYEQFF. DNA of the CDR3: TGTGCCAGCAGTTACGGTACAGGGTATGAGCAGTTCTTC.

This clone was recorded once. The chain employs TRBV7-9 and TRBJ2-3, with unresolved D. Between the trimmed V and J ends, which lost 5 bases and 6 bases, there was a span of 12 bases. This CDR3 is built from 13 residues. CDR1 is SEHNR, CDR2 FQNEAQ, per germline (reference sequence). CDR3 sequence: CASSLEPSDTQYF. In DNA form, the CDR3 reads TGTGCCAGCAGCCTGGAACCCTCCGATACGCAGTATTTT.

The chain has TRBV11-2 and TRBJ1-1, with a weak D call TRBD1 (5 bases). Trimming shortened V by 3 bases and J by 5 bases, and 28 bases separated the two germline ends. Germline V gene lookup returns CDR1 SGHAT and CDR2 FQNNGV. This CDR3 has 19 residues. The CDR3 protein is CASSLGPPGPQKIRTEAFF. The CDR3 nucleotides read TGTGCCAGCAGCTTGGGGCCCCCCGGTCCGCAAAAGATTCGTACTGAAGCTTTCTTT.

Worth noting for this clone: Other DNA sequences in this sample translate to the same CDR3. The rearrangement uses TRBV10-3 and TRBJ1-1, with D perhaps matching TRBD1 (6 bases). From germline, CDR1 is ENHRY and CDR2 SYGVKD. V lost 6 bases, J lost 1 base, and 12 bases lay in between. The CDR3 spans 14 residues. The CDR3: CAIRLEGGNTEAFF. For the CDR3, the DNA is TGTGCCATCAGGCTAGAGGGGGGGAACACTGAAGCTTTCTTT.

This rearrangement joins TRBV5-1 to TRBJ1-1; D might be TRBD1 (6 bases). V was trimmed by 1 base and J by 2 bases, leaving 9 bases between them. Germline CDR1 SGHRS, CDR2 YFSETQ. There are 14 residues in the CDR3. Here the CDR3 reads CASSLLGGNTEAFF. CDR3 sequence (DNA): TGCGCCAGCAGCTTGCTGGGGGGCAACACTGAAGCTTTCTTT.

The chain has TRBV24-1 and TRBJ1-1; weak D call: TRBD1 (6 bases). V was trimmed by 4 bases and J by 5 bases, leaving 13 bases between them. CDR3 length: 14 amino acids. Germline V lookup: CDR1 KGHDR, CDR2 SFDVKD. The CDR3 spells CATSDPQGETEAFF. The CDR3 bases are TGTGCCACCAGTGACCCACAGGGCGAGACTGAAGCTTTCTTT.

The rearrangement uses TRBV5-4 and TRBJ1-3; D not resolved. Trimming took 4 bases from V and 0 from J, leaving 11 bases between them. The CDR3 totals 15 residues. Germline CDR1 and CDR2: SGHNT and YYREEE (reference sequence). CDR3 sequence (DNA): TGTGCCAGCAGCCTTACACCCGTCTCTGGAAACACCATATATTTT. Its translation: CASSLTPVSGNTIYF.

The rearrangement joins TRBV27 to TRBJ1-2; 8 nucleotides align to TRBD1. Germline assignment: CDR1 MNHEY and CDR2 SMNVEV (reference sequence). This CDR3 contains 15 residues. The V gene end was trimmed by 7 bases and the J gene end by 4 bases; junction bases not matched to a gene: 11. The CDR3 coding sequence is TGTGCCAGCACCTCCCTCTACAGGGGGTCCTATGGCTACACCTTC. It yields the protein CASTSLYRGSYGYTF.

The chain couples TRBV4-1 to TRBJ1-1; D may be TRBD1 (5 bases). The length of the CDR3 is 14 residues. Looked up from germline, CDR1 is MGHRA and CDR2 is YSYEKL. The DNA for the CDR3 is TGCGCTGTCGCCGGGGCGGACGTTAACACTGAAGCTTTCTTT. Translation: CAVAGADVNTEAFF.

V is TRBV5-6 and J is TRBJ1-6; a possible D gene is TRBD1 (5 bases). The CDR3 has 17 residues. Germline CDR1 is SGHDT and CDR2 is YYEEEE. With 0 bases removed from V and 9 bases from J, the gap between germline ends came to 19 bases. The CDR3 DNA follows: TGTGCCAGCAGCTTGGGCCCCCCGGGACGACGAACTTCACCCCTCCACTTT. Its protein is CASSLGPPGRRTSPLHF.

The V call is TRBV5-4, the J call TRBJ1-1; no definite D call. The CDR3 contains 14 residues. Trimming stripped 0 bases from V and 4 bases from J, with 10 bases between. Germline-derived CDR1 and CDR2 are SGHNT and YYREEE (reference sequence). CDR3 sequence: CASSLDVMGTEAFF. Here the CDR3 DNA reads TGTGCCAGCAGCTTGGACGTGATGGGCACTGAAGCTTTCTTT.

The V and J genes are TRBV5-1 and TRBJ1-1; D unresolved. Trimming took 4 bases from V and 2 from J, leaving 9 bases between them. In germline, CDR1 is SGHRS, CDR2 YFSETQ. The CDR3 is made up of 13 amino acids. CDR3: CASSPDGNTEAFF. CDR3 sequence (DNA): TGCGCCAGCAGCCCGGACGGCAACACTGAAGCTTTCTTT.

The chain recombines TRBV6-1 with TRBJ1-2, with D possibly being TRBD1 (5 bases). The CDR3 consists of 12 residues. V lost 3 bases to trimming and J lost 6 bases, with 8 bases between them. The V gene's germline CDR1 is MNHNS and CDR2 SASEGT. The DNA of the CDR3 is TGTGCCAGCAGTGACAGGGTTAATGGCTACACCTTC. Amino acid sequence: CASSDRVNGYTF.

With respect to this clone: One junction end does not reproduce the germline sequence, and a read error may be involved. The chain employs TRBV19 and TRBJ2-1; TRBD1 matches at 9 bases. This CDR3 has 11 amino acids. Germline CDR1 is LNHDA and CDR2 is SQIVND (reference sequence). CDR3 in DNA: TGTGCCAGTAGTGCACACAGGGGGCGAATCTTC. Translating gives CASSAHRGRIF. Based on the CDR3 plus reference TRBV19 and TRBJ2-1, the full variable domain is DGGITQSPKYLFRKEGQNVTLSCEQNLNHDAMYWYRQDPGQGLRLIYYSQIVNDFQKGDIAEGYSVSREKKESFPLTVTSAQKNPTAFYLCASSAHRGRIFGPGTRLTVL.

The V and J genes are TRBV2 and TRBJ1-2, with D perhaps TRBD1 (6 bases). CDR3 length: 13 residues. The germline CDR1 and CDR2 sequences are SNHLY and FYNNEI. Deletions cut 6 bases from V and 1 base from J, with 9 bases between. This chain's CDR3 is CASSPDSNYGYTF. As DNA, the CDR3 is TGTGCCAGCAGCCCGGACAGTAACTATGGCTACACCTTC.

This chain joins TRBV9 and TRBJ2-7; TRBD1 might be the D (6 bases). This CDR3 is built from 13 residues. Germline CDR1 SGDLS, CDR2 YYNGEE. Trimming stripped 3 bases from V and 6 bases from J, with 13 bases between. As DNA, the CDR3 is TGTGCCAGCAGCGCAACAGGGTTTTCCGAGCAGTACTTC. Its protein product is CASSATGFSEQYF.